This T cell receptor (beta chain) was recorded in a study of CD8+ T cells in alopecia areata. CDR3 length: 16 residues. Germline CDR1 reads FNHDT; CDR2 reads SITEND (reference sequence). V was clipped by 0 bases and J by 0 bases; unmatched bases: 3. cDNA serving as the sequencing template came from extracted, reverse transcribed RNA. Measured with immunoSEQ multiplex PCR; TCRdb has only the in-frame clones, and not every one. The sample is made up of 270,000 or so clones, none counted only once. It was with CD4, CD8alpha, NKG2D, NKG2ACE and other markers that pooled cutaneous lymph node cells were sorted. As concerns this clone: Mouse gene names apply. The CDR3 end lies 4 residues beyond the end of the read and is filled in from the germline J gene.

The J gene is TRBJ2-3, the V gene TRBV19, with 8 nucleotides matching TRBD2. Material: CD4+ T cells sorted from a lymph node. This clonotype was obtained from a C3H/HeJ mouse with alopecia areata. The MHC haplotype of the strain is H2-k. CDR3 DNA, as far as it was read: TGTGCCAGCAGTATAGACTGGGGGAGTAGTGCAGAA. Protein sequence: CASSIDWGSSAE. The whole CDR3 protein reads CASSIDWGSSAETLYF.